A selection of T cell receptor beta chains follows, all from one sample in a study of tumor-infiltrating lymphocytes in localized non-small cell lung cancer. Repertoires were generated with immunoSEQ multiplex PCR, while TCRdb's copy carries only in-frame clones and drops some. The data contain some 8,000 clones, 65% to 85% of them singletons. Sequencing was done on a sample of uninvolved lung tissue not adjacent to the tumor. The receptors here all came from a human donor with non-small cell lung cancer. Both conserved end residues are trimmed from each CDR3.

v_gene,len,CDR3aa
TRBV11-2,14,ASSLGPSEMNTEAF
TRBV19,15,ASSIKRAGSGSYEQY
TRBV19,13,ASSIMREGLNTQY
TRBV11-1,17,ASSLRGGRAWRMNTEAF
TRBV7-3,12,ASSSTTGGDGYT
TRBV2,14,ASSEYAGIMNTEAF
TRBV7-9,12,ASSLGGGAGEQF
TRBV9,12,ASSVATGNTEAF
TRBV29-1,9,SATSTDTQY
TRBV10-2,14,ASSPVQGSGADGYT
TRBV4-2,14,ASSQNLGNSGNTIY
TRBV7-3,10,ASRAESYEQY
TRBV7-9,11,ASSFGPGGEQY
TRBV7-2,13,ASSLASGLAGEQY
TRBV28,11,ASSLVNSYEQY
TRBV29-1,10,SADQGDGEAF
TRBV14,11,ASSGSTGVGAF
TRBV15,18,ATSRDLETIRRISNQPQH
TRBV9,11,ASTGLVPYGYT
TRBV25-1,13,ASSEGVTWGEKLF
TRBV5-6,10,ASSLVAEEAF
TRBV19,13,ASSIDSQTSYEQY
TRBV7-9,14,ASSFSIRTGSYEQY
TRBV29-1,10,SVPTVSTEAF
TRBV20-1,9,SARATEEQY
TRBV5-8,14,ASSSKGRSYNSPLH
TRBV19,15,ASSIVGQGARHQPQH
TRBV18,11,ASSPGPGETQY
TRBV28,11,ASSEPDTDTQY
TRBV7-2,13,ASSWTGGVGTEAF
TRBV11-2,13,ASSLSRTANYGYT
TRBV7-8,14,ASSPDSRGGQETQY
TRBV7-3,10,ASSLTGHEQF
TRBV11-3,10,ASSLDGYGYT
TRBV19,13,ASSPGQGRTDTQY
TRBV6-6,14,ASSYSSRGHRYGYT
TRBV7-9,12,ASSTSGRADEQY
TRBV5-1,12,ASSLLSMNTEAF
TRBV5-1,12,ASSATGDASPLH
TRBV6-5,10,ASRGSQETQY
TRBV2,11,ASSVGVGYEQY
TRBV29-1,14,SVEGASGRPSGEQF
TRBV5-4,11,ASSLKSLETQY
TRBV11-2,13,ASSLRTSGFYEQY
TRBV19,14,ASSILGRGSNQPQH
TRBV27,13,ASSLHGSRQETQY
TRBV10-2,11,ASSRDRHTEAF
TRBV11-3,12,ASRSTGFTGELF
TRBV10-3,11,AMRKSLNEKLF